The entry below gives a single T cell receptor beta chain sequence along with its context. Authors' analysis steps: Nucleated cell counts were estimated from reference gene primer amplification. Clones were read by immunoSEQ multiplex PCR, and TCRdb kept only the in-frame ones, dropping some. V, J and clone size reflect that table, while D and trimming were determined from the DNA. Among about 160,000 clones listed, 65% to 85% were seen once. Participant-given clinical history determined each cohort assignment. The data belong to a study of blood T cell repertoires in COVID-19. Across the study: From T cells, B-cell-depleted T cells, or PBMCs came the material, which was cDNA or gDNA.

From germline, CDR1 is DFQATT and CDR2 SNEGSKA (reference sequence). The CDR3 covers 11 residues. The source is a woman aged 45-60 years in a cohort exposed to, infected with or recovered from COVID-19 (not recorded which). This rearrangement joins TRBV20-1 to TRBJ1-2; D is possibly TRBD1 (5 bases). Specimen: PBMCs or T cells enriched from blood (not recorded which). Written as DNA, the CDR3 is TGCAGGAAGGGGTCCTTGGGTGGCTACACCTTC. Protein: CRKGSLGGYTF.